Many counts were recorded for the clone carrying this T cell receptor (beta chain). Exclusion applied to patients with other autoimmune diseases, uncontrolled infections, pregnancy or lactation. RNA transcripts served as template for amplifying TCR beta CDR3 sequences. HTBI primers primed a first-round RT-PCR, and a second-round multiplex PCR followed. One entry per CDR3 protein results from TCRdb running MiXCR on the multiplex PCR reads. The sample has around 470,000 distinct CDR3 sequences, about an eighth seen once; the top ten hold 8% to 10%. The data were taken from a study of Graves' ophthalmopathy and Graves' hyperthyroidism. Material for sequencing was blood. The TCR originated in a woman aged 30 to 39 with Graves' ophthalmopathy.

The CDR3 nucleotides are TGTGCCACTTTGACACAGATTACCGGGGAGCTGTTTTTT. It yields the protein CATLTQITGELFF. The gene calls are TRBV15 and TRBJ2-2, with unresolved D. The CDR3 consists of 13 residues. The germline V and J ends were trimmed by 9 bases and 5 bases, with 13 bases remaining between them. The germline V gene has CDR1 LNHNV and CDR2 YYDKDF (reference sequence).